These 5 T cell receptor beta chains originate from one sample sequenced in a study of regulatory T cells in long-lasting Graves disease. Arm-PCR of CDR3 regions and iRepertoire HTBI primers were used to build TCR beta libraries. Each CDR3 protein gets one entry after TCRdb re-called the multiplex PCR reads with MiXCR. The sample carries 390,000 or so distinct CDR3 sequences, more than 20% recorded once. Documented time point: persistent/refractory GD, antithyroid drugs over 5 years with positive TRAb. From PBMCs, RNA was extracted and then used to make the TCR library. The sample here was peripheral blood mononuclear cells (PBMCs), taken when the disease was refractory, from a patient treated with antithyroid drugs. The receptors were gathered from a woman aged 40 to 49 with Graves disease.

This clonotype was found many times. The chain uses TRBV30 and TRBJ2-5, with D tentatively TRBD2 (6 bases). The CDR3 runs 13 residues. Trimming took off 0 bases at V and 5 bases at J, with 10 bases between the two ends. Per germline, CDR1 GTSNPN and CDR2 SVGIG (reference sequence). The CDR3 sequence is CAWSVLAGETQYF. The CDR3 DNA reads as TGTGCCTGGAGTGTACTTGCGGGGGAGACCCAGTACTTC.

The table lists this clonotype with a few counts. The chain employs TRBV20-1 and TRBJ2-5, with TRBD1 as a possible D gene (6 bases). The CDR3 is 14 residues long. Germline V gives CDR1 DFQATT, CDR2 SNEGSKA (reference sequence). The V end lost 5 bases, the J end lost 3 bases, and 16 bases lay between the germline ends. The CDR3 loop reads CSAGLSRGEETQYF. The DNA for the CDR3 is TGCAGTGCTGGACTCTCCAGGGGAGAAGAGACCCAGTACTTC.

This clonotype was detected only a few times. The CDR3 nucleotides read TGTGCCAGCGGAAGCGGACTAGCGGGGGAGACCCTCTACGAGCAGTACTTC. It encodes CASGSGLAGETLYEQYF. V and J are TRBV6-1 and TRBJ2-7, with 13 positions matching TRBD2. In germline, CDR1 is MNHNS, CDR2 SASEGT. The CDR3 contains 17 residues. J gave up 3 bases and V 8 bases, and 13 bases lay outside the gene matches.

This clonotype was seen just once. This chain uses TRBV28 with TRBJ2-3, with D perhaps matching TRBD2 (7 bases). Deletions cut 7 bases from V and 4 bases from J, with 15 bases between. This CDR3 spans 14 amino acids. Germline-derived CDR1 and CDR2 are MDHEN and SYDVKM. The CDR3: CASNWGGGPDTQYF. CDR3 DNA sequence: TGTGCCAGCAATTGGGGGGGGGGGCCAGATACGCAGTATTTT.

This clonotype was detected only a few times. The chain uses TRBV4-1 and TRBJ2-5; D possibly matches TRBD1 or TRBD2 (5 bases each). Trimming cost V 2 bases and J 5 bases, with 21 bases left between them. This CDR3 region has 17 residues. From germline, CDR1 is MGHRA and CDR2 YSYEKL. The CDR3 loop is CASSQRSLGPRWETQYF. The CDR3 DNA follows: TGCGCCAGCAGCCAACGGTCGCTGGGACCGCGATGGGAGACCCAGTACTTC.